This T cell receptor (beta chain) was identified during a study of graft-versus-host responses after intestinal transplantation (dated by TCRdb to the early 2020s). As for the study more broadly: The transplants that recipients got were multivisceral, liver-intestinal, or isolated intestinal. Rather than being sequenced by the commercial service, samples from three later patients were sequenced in-house on an Illumina MiSeq and processed with MiXCR. Donor T cell macrochimerism was defined as a peak of at least 4% donor T cells among recipient peripheral blood mononuclear cells. Every recipient was given anti-thymocyte globulin induction, then maintenance tacrolimus and steroids for 3 to 4 years. A cohort of 24 intestinal transplant recipients, including one retransplant, was enrolled, and a few patients lacking pretransplant specimens were excluded. After intestinal transplantation, graft-versus-host and host-versus-graft alloreactive T cell clones were followed in the graft, circulation and bone marrow using bulk TCR-beta CDR3 sequencing. To identify alloreactive clones, pre-transplant mixed lymphocyte reaction products were sequenced and then compared with unstimulated pre-transplant donor and recipient T cells. The paper as a whole reports these results and caveats: Patients with donor T cell macrochimerism had high GvH to HvG T cell clonal ratios in their allografts. Peak levels of circulating GvH clones were associated with declines in HvG clones early after transplant. GvH clones turned up in recipient bone marrow, with some appearing earlier in ileal mucosa or blood, a pattern consistent with an intestinal mucosal origin. Conclusions were limited by the relatively low number and heterogeneity of intestinal transplant patients.

The table lists this clone with a count of one. No cognate antigen has been identified for it. Base quality data are lacking; no much larger clone is found one base away. The library was built by means of the immunoSEQ multiplex PCR assay. For most patients, high-throughput TCR-beta CDR3 sequencing of genomic DNA was performed by Adaptive Biotechnologies. The source study handled its data this way. Adaptive's ImmunoSEQ software supplied the TCR sequencing data for around 17 patients, while MiXCR and VDJtools were used to process a few other patients. CDR3 nucleotide sequences shared by donor and recipient were removed because the origin of these sequences could not be assigned. At least 2-fold expansion over unstimulated cells and a minimum CFSE-low frequency of 0.002% (template counts) or 0.001% (read counts) were required for clones to be classified as alloreactive. Clones were considered mappable if detected in sequenced pre-transplant spleen, lymph node, or MLR CFSE-low populations of the donor or recipient. The cumulative frequency of alloreactive clones was calculated as a percentage of all sequences, weighted by copy number. Entries here come from immuneACCESS through TCRdb and include only in-frame sequences with V and J called. Some clones fail to appear in such tables; in the studies checked, an unresolved V gene covers under half of the shortfall, and the cause of the remainder is unknown. That table is the source of V, J and clone size, and D and trimming were worked out from the DNA. For this sample there are around 3,000 clones; about 92% appear just once. About 4% of the sample belongs to the ten largest clones.

After transplant, bone marrow was aspirated from the posterior iliac crest or from another site selected by the physician. The CDR3 numbers 16 residues from cysteine through phenylalanine. Only the CDR3 DNA stays, 48 bases, in frame from base 1. V loses 2 bases of germline sequence and J loses 15 bases, and the interval between the two ends is 23 bases. Via the germline V gene, CDR1 is MNHEY and CDR2 SVGAGI. The sample in question was bone marrow, obtained 357 days after transplant. The sequence was collected from a human patient who received an intestinal transplant, so some T cells may come from the graft donor. The V and J genes are TRBV6-5 and TRBJ1-6; no D segment can be confidently identified. CDR3 sequence: CASSYRPGDGVSNLHF. The DNA sequence follows: TGTGCCAGCAGTTACCGTCCCGGGGATGGAGTCAGTAACCTCCACTTT.